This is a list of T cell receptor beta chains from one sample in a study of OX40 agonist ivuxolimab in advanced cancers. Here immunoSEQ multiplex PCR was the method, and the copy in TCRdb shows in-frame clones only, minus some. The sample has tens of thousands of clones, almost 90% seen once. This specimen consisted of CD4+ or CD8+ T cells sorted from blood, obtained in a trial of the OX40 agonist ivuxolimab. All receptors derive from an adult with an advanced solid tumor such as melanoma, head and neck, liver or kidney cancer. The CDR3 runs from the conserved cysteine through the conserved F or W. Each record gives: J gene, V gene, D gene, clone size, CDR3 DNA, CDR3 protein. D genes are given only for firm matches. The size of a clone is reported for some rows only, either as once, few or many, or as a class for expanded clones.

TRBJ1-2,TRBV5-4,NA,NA,TGTGCCAGCAGCTTTAGTCCTACATTTGGCTACACCTTC,CASSFSPTFGYTF
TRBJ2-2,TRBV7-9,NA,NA,TGTGCCAGCAGCTTAGGTCGGCATAACACCGGGGAGCTGTTTTTT,CASSLGRHNTGELFF
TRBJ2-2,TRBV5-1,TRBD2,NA,TGCGCCAGCAGCTTGGGTCTAGCGGGAGGGCACTCCTCAAACACCGGGGAGCTGTTTTTT,CASSLGLAGGHSSNTGELFF
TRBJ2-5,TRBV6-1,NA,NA,TGTGCCAGCAGTGAACCTCGGGGACCTGGGGAGACCCAGTACTTC,CASSEPRGPGETQYF
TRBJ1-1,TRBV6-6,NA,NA,TGTGCCAGCAGTCACTTAGGAACGGGGGCCGGTGAAGCTTTCTTT,CASSHLGTGAGEAFF
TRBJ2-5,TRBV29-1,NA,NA,TGCAGCGTTGCAAGGCAGGGAAAAGAGACCCAGTACTTC,CSVARQGKETQYF
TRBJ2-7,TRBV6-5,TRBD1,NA,TGTGCCAGCAGCCAAAGACCGGGACAGGGTGGCGAGCAGTACTTC,CASSQRPGQGGEQYF
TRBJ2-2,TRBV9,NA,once,TGTGCCAGCAGCGTCCGTCCGGAGACCGAAACCGGGGAGCTGTTTTTT,CASSVRPETETGELFF
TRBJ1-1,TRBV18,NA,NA,TGTGCCACCTTCTTTCGAGAAAACACTGAAGCTTTCTTT,CATFFRENTEAFF
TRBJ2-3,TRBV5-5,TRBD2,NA,TGTGCCAGCAGCCCCAGATTAGCGGGATTTCCCACAGATACGCAGTATTTT,CASSPRLAGFPTDTQYF
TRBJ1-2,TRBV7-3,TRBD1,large,TGTGCCAGCAGCTTAAGGACAGGGATTGACTACACCTTC,CASSLRTGIDYTF
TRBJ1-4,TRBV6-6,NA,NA,TGTGCCAGCAGGACGGGAGGGAATGAAAAACTGTTTTTT,CASRTGGNEKLFF
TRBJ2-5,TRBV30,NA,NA,TGTGCCTGGAATCCTTCGCAGCAAGAGACCCAGTACTTC,CAWNPSQQETQYF
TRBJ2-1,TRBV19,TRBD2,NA,TGTGCCAGTAGTACCCGGACTAGCGGGAGGTCCGAGCAGTTCTTC,CASSTRTSGRSEQFF
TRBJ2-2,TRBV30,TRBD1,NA,TGTGCCTGGGGACAGGGGTTCGGGGAGCTGTTTTTT,CAWGQGFGELFF
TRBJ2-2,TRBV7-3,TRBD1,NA,TGTGCCAGCAGCTTATTCTCCGGGACAGGGAGCGGGGAGCTGTTTTTT,CASSLFSGTGSGELFF
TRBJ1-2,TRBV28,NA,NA,TGTGCCACCCCGCGGGGCCTTCCGGGGTATGGCTACACCTTC,CATPRGLPGYGYTF
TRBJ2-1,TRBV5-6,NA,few,TGTGCCAGCAGTTTGGGGTATCCCTCCTACAATGAGCAGTTCTTC,CASSLGYPSYNEQFF
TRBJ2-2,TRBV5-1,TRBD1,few,TGCGCCAGCAGCACCAGGACAGGGAACACCGGGGAGCTGTTTTTT,CASSTRTGNTGELFF
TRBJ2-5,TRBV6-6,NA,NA,TGTGCCAGCAGTTACTCTCGGCAGGCGGAGACCCAGTACTTC,CASSYSRQAETQYF
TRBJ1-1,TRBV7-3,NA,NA,TGTGCCAGCAGCCCCGGCCGGGGATCCGCTGAAGCTTTCTTT,CASSPGRGSAEAFF
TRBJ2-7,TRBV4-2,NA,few,TGTGCCAGCAGCCAAATGCCCAGCCTTCGTGGCGAGCAGTACTTC,CASSQMPSLRGEQYF
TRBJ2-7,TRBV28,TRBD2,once,TGTGCCCGCAGCCGGGGGGGGGCGGGCCACGAGCAGTACTTC,CARSRGGAGHEQYF
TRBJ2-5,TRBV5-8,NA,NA,TGTGCCAGCAGCTTATCGGGTGTGAAGGGGGTACAAGAGACCCAGTACTTC,CASSLSGVKGVQETQYF
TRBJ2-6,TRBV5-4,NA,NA,TGTGCCAGCAGCTTTTCTGGGGCCAACGTCCTGACTTTC,CASSFSGANVLTF
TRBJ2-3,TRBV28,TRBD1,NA,TGTGCCAGCAAGAGACAGGGTACCCCCGGGGATACGCAGTATTTT,CASKRQGTPGDTQYF
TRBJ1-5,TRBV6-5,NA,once,TGTGCCAGCAGATTCGACCGGCTGGCGCCCCAGCATTTT,CASRFDRLAPQHF
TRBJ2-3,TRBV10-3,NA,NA,TGTGCCATCACTAAGACAGGCAGCACAGATACGCAGTATTTT,CAITKTGSTDTQYF
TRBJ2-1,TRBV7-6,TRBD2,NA,TGTGCCAGCAGCCCCGGGACTAGGGAGCAGTTCTTC,CASSPGTREQFF
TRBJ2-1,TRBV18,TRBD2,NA,TGTGCCAGCTCACCAGGACTAGCGGGCCCCTACAATGAGCAGTTCTTC,CASSPGLAGPYNEQFF
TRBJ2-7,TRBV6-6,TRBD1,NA,TGTGCCAGCAGCCACGAGGGACAGAACTACGAGCAGTACTTC,CASSHEGQNYEQYF
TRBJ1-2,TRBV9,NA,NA,TGTGCCAGCAGCGTACTAAGCAACTATGGCTACACCTTC,CASSVLSNYGYTF
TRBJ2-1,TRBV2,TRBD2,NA,TGTGCCAGCAGTGAATTTTGGAGGGTGGCTAGCGGGAGGAACAATGAGCAGTTCTTC,CASSEFWRVASGRNNEQFF
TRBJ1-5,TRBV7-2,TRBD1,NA,TGTGCCAGCAGCCAACTATCCGGGACAGTCTATCAGCCCCAGCATTTT,CASSQLSGTVYQPQHF
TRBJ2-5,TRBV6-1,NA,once,TGTGCCAGCATTCTCCAAGAGACCCAGTACTTC,CASILQETQYF
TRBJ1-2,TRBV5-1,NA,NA,TGCGCCAGCAGCCAAGAAGCGGGGATTTACGGCTACACCTTC,CASSQEAGIYGYTF
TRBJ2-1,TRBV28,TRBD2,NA,TGTGCCAGCAGTGCCGGGACTAGCGGTCCCTACAATGAGCAGTTCTTC,CASSAGTSGPYNEQFF
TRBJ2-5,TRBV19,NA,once,TGTGCCAGTAGTATCCTAGCCAGGACACCAGTCGAGACCCAGTACTTC,CASSILARTPVETQYF
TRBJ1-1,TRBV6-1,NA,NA,TGTGCCAGCAGTGCGTACCATTCGTTGAACACTGAAGCTTTCTTT,CASSAYHSLNTEAFF
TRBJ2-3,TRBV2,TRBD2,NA,TGTGCCAGCAAGGAGGAAGCGGGAGGTAAAGATACGCAGTATTTT,CASKEEAGGKDTQYF
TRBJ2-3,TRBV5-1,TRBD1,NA,TGCGCCAGCAGCCTAAATCACAGGGGATTCCGGGCAGATACGCAGTATTTT,CASSLNHRGFRADTQYF
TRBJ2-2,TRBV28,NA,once,TGTGCCAGCAGTTTGTACGGCACCGGGGAGCTGTTTTTT,CASSLYGTGELFF